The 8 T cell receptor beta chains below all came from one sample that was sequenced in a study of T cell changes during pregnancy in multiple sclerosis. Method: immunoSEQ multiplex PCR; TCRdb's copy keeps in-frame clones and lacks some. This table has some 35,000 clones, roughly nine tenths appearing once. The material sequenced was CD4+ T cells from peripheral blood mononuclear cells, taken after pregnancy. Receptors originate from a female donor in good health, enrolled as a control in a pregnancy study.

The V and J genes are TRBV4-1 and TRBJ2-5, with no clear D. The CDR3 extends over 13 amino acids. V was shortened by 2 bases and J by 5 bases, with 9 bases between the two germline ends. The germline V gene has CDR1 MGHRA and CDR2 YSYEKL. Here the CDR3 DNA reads TGCGCCAGCAGCCAATACAGTGGGGAGACCCAGTACTTC. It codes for CASSQYSGETQYF.

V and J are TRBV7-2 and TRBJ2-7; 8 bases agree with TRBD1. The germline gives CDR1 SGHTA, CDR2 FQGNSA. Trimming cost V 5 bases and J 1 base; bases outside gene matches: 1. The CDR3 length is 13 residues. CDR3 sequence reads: CASSQGASYEQYF. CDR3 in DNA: TGTGCCAGCAGCCAGGGGGCGTCCTACGAGCAGTACTTC. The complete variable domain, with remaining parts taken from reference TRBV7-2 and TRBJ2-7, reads GAGVSQSPSNKVTEKGKDVELRCDPISGHTALYWYRQSLGQGLEFLIYFQGNSAPDKSGLPSDRFSAERTGGSVSTLTIQRTQQEDSAVYLCASSQGASYEQYFGPGTRLTVT.

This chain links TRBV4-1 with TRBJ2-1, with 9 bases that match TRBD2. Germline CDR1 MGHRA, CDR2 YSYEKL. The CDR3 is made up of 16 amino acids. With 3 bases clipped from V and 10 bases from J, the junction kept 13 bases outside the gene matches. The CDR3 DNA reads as TGCGCCAGCAGCCATGCGAGGGGCGGGAGGGCCAGCGAGCAGTTCTTC. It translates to CASSHARGGRASEQFF.

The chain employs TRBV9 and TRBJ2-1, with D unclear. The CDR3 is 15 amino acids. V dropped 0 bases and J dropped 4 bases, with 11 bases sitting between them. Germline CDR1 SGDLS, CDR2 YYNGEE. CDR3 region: CASSVGRHGYNEQFF. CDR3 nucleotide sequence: TGTGCCAGCAGCGTAGGAAGACACGGTTACAATGAGCAGTTCTTC.

In nucleotides, the CDR3 is TGTGCCAGCAGTCCCGGGGCGGGGAGGGACTATGGCTACACCTTC. It codes for CASSPGAGRDYGYTF. The V call is TRBV28, the J call TRBJ1-2; D is possibly TRBD1 (5 bases). Germline CDR1 and CDR2: MDHEN and SYDVKM. This CDR3 is built from 15 residues. Between the trimmed V and J ends, which lost 5 bases and 3 bases, there was a span of 16 bases.

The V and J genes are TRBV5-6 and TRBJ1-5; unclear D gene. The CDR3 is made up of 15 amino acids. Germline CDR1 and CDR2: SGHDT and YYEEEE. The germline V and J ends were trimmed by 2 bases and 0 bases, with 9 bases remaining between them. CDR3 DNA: TGTGCCAGCAGCTTACGTCTACCTAGCAATCAGCCCCAGCATTTT. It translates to CASSLRLPSNQPQHF.

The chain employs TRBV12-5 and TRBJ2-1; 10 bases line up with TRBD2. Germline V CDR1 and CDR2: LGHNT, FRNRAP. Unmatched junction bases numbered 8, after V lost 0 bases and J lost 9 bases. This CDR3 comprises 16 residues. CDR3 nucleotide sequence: TGTGCTAGTGGTTTGGTACTGGCTAGCGGGAGTGGTGAGCAGTTCTTC. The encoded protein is CASGLVLASGSGEQFF.

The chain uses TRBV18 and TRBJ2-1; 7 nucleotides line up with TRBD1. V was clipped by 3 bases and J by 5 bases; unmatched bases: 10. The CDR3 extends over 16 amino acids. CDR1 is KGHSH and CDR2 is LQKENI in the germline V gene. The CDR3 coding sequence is TGTGCCAGCTCACCCTGGAACGGACAGGCGAACAATGAGCAGTTCTTC. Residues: CASSPWNGQANNEQFF. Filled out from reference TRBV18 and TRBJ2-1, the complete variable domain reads NAGVMQNPRHLVRRRGQEARLRCSPMKGHSHVYWYRQLPEEGLKFMVYLQKENIIDESGMPKERFSAEFPKEGPSILRIQQVVRGDSAAYFCASSPWNGQANNEQFFGPGTRLTVL.